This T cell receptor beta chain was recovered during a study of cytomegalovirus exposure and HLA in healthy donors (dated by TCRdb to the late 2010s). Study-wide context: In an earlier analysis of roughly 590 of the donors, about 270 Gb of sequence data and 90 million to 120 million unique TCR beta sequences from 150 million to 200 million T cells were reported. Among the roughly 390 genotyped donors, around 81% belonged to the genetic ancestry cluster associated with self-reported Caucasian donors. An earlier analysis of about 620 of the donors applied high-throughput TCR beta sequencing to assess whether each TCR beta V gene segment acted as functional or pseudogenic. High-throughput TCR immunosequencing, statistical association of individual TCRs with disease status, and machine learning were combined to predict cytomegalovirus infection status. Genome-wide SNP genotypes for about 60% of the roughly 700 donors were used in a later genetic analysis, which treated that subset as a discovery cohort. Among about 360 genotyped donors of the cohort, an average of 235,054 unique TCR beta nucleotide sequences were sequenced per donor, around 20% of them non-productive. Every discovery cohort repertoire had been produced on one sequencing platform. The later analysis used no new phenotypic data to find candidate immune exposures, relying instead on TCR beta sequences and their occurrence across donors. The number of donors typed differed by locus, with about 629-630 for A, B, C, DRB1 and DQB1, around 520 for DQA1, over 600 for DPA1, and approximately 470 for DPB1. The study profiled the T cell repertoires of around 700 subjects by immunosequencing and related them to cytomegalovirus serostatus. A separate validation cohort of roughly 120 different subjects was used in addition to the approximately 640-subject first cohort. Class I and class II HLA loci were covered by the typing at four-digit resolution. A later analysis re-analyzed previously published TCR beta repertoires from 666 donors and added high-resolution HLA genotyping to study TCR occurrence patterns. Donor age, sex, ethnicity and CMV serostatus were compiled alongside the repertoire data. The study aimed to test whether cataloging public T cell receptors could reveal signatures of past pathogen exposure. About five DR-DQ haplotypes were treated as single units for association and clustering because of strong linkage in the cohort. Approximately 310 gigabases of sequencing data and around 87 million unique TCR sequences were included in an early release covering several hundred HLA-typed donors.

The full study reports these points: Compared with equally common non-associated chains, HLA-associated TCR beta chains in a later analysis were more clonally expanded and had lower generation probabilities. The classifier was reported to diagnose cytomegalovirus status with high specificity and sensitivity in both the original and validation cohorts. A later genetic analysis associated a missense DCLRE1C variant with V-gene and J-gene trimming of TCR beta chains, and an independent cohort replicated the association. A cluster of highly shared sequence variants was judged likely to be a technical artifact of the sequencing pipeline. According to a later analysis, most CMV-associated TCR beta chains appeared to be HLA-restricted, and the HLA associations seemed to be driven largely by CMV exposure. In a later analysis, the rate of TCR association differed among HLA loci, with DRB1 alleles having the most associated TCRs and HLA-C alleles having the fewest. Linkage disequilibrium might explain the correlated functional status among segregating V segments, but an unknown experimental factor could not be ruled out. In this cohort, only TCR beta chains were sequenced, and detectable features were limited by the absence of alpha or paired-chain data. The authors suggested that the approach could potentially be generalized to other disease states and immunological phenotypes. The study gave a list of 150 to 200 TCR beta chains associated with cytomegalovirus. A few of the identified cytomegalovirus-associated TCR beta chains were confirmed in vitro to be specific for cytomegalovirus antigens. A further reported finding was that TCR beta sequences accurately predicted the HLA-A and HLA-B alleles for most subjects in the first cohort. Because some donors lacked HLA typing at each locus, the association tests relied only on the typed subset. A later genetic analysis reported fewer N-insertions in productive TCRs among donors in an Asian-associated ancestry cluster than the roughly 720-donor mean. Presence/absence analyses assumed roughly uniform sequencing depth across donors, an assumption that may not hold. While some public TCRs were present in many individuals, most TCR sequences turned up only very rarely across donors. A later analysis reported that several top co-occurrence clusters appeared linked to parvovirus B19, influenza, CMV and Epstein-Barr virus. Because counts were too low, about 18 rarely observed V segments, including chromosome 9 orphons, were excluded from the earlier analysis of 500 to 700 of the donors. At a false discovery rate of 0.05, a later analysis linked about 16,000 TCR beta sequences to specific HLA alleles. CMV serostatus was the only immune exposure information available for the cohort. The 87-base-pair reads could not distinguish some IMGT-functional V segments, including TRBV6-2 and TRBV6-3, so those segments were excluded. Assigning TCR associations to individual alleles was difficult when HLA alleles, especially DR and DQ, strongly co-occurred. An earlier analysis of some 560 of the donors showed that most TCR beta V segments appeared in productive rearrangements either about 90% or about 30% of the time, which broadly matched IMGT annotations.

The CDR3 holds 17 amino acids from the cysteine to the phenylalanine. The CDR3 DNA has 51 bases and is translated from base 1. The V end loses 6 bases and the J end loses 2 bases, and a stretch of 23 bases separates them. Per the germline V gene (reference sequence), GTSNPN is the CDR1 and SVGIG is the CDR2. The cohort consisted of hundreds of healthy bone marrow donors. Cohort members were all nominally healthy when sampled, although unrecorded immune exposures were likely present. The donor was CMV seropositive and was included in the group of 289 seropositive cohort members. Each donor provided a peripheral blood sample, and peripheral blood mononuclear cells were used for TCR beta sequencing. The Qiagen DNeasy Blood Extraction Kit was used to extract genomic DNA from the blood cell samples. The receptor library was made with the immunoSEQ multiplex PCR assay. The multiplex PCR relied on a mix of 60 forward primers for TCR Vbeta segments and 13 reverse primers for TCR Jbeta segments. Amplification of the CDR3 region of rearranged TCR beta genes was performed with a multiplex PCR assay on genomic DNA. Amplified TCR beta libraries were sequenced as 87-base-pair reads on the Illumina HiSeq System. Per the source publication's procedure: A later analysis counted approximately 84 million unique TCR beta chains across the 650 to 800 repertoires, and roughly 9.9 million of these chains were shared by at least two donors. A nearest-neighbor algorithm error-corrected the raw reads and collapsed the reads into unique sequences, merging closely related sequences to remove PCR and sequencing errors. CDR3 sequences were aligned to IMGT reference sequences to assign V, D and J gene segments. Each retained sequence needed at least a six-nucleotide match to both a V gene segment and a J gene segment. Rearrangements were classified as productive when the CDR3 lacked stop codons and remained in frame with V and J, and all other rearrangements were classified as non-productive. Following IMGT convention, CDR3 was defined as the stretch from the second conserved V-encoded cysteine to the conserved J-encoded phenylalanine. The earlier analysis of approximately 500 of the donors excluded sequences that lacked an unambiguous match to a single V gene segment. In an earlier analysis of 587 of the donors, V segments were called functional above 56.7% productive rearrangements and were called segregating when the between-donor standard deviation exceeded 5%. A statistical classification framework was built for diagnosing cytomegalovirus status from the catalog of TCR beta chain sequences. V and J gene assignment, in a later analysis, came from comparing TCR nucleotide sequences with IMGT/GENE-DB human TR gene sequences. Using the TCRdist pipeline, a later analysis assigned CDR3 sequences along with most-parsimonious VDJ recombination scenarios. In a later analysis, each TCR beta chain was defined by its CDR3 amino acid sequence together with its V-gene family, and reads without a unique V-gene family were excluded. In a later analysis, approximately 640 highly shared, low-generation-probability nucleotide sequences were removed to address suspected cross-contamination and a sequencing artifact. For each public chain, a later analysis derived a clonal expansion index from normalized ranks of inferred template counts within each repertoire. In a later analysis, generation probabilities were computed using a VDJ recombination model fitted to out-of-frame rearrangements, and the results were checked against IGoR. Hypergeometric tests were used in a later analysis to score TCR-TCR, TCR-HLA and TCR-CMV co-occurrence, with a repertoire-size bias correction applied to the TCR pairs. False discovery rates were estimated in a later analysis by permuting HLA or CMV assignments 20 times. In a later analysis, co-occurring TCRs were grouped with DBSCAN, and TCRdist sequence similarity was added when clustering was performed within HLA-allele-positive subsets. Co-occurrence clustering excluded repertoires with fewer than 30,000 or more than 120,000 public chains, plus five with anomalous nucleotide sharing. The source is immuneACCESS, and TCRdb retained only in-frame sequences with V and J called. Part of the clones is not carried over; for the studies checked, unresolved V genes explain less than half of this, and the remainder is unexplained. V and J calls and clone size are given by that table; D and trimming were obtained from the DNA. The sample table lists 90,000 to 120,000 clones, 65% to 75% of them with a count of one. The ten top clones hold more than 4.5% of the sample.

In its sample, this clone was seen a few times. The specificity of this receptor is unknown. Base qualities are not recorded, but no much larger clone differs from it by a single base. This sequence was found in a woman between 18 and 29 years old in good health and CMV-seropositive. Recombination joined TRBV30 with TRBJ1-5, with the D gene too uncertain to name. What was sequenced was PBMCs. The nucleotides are TGTGCCTGCCTCGTTGGGTCGGCGGGGTCCGGCAATCAGCCCCAGCATTTT. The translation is CACLVGSAGSGNQPQHF.